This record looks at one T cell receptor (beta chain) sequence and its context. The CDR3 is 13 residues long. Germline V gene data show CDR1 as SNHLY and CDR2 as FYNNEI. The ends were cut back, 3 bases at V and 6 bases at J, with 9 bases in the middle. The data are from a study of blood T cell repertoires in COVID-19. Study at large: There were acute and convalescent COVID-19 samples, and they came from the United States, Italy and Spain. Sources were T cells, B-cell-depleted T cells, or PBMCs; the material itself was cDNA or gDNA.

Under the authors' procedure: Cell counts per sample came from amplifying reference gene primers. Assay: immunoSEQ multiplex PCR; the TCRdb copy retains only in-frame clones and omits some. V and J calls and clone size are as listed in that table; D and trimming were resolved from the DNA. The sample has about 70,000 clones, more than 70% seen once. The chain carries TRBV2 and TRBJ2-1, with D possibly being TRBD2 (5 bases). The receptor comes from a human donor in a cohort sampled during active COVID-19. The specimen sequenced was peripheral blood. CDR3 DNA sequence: TGTGCCAGCAGTGATGGGAGAATCAATGAGCAGTTCTTC. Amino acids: CASSDGRINEQFF.